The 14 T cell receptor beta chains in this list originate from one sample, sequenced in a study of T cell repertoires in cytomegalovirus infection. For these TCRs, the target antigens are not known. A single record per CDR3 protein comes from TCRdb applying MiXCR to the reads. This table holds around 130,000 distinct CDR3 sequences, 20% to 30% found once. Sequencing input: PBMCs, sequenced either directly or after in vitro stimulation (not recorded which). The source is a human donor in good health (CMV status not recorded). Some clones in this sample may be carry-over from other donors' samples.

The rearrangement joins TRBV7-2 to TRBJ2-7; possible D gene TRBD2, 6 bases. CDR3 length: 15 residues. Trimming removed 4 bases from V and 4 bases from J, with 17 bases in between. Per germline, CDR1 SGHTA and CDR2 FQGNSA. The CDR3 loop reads CASSSDPGLLYEQYF. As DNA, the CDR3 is TGTGCCAGCAGCTCAGACCCGGGACTGCTTTACGAGCAGTACTTC.

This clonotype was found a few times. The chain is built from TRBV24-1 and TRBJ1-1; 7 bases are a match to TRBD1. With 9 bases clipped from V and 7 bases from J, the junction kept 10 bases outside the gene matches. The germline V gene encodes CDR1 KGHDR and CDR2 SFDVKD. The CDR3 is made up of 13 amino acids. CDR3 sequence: CATQGGGAGEAFF. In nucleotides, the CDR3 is TGTGCCACCCAGGGGGGGGGGGCTGGTGAAGCTTTCTTT.

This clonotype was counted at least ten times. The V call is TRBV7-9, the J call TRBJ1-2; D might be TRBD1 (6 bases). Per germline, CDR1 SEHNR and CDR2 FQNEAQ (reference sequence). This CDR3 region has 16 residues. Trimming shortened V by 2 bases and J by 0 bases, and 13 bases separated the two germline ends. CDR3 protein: CASSLSVWTANYGYTF. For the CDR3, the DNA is TGTGCCAGCAGCTTATCTGTTTGGACAGCTAACTATGGCTACACCTTC.

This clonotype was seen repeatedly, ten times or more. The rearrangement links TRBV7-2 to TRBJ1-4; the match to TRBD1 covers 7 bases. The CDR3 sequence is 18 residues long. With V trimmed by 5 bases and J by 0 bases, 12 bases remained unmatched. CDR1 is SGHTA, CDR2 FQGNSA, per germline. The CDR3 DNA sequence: TGTGCCAGCAGCAGGGGGCGAATGATAGGGGCAACTAATGAAAAACTGTTTTTT. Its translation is CASSRGRMIGATNEKLFF.

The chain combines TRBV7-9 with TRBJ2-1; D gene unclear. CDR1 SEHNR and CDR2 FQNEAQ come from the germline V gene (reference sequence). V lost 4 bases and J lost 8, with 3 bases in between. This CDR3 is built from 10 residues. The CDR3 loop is CASSSYEQFF. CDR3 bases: TGTGCCAGCAGCTCTTATGAGCAGTTCTTC.

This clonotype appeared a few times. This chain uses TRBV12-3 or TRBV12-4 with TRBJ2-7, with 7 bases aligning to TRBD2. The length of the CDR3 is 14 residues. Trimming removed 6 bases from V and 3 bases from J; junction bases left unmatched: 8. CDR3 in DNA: TGTGCCAGCAGGAAGAGCGGGGAAAACTACGAGCAGTACTTC. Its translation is CASRKSGENYEQYF.

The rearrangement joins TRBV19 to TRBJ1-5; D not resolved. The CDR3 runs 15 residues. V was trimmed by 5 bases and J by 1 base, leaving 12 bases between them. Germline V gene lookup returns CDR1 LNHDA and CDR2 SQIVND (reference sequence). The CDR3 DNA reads TGTGCCAGTAGTCCGAGCGGAAGAAGCAATCAGCCCCAGCATTTT. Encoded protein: CASSPSGRSNQPQHF.

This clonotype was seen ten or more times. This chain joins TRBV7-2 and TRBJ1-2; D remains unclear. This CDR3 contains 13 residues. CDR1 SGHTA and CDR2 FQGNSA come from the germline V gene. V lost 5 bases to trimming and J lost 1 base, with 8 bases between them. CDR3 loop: CASSPVVNYGYTF. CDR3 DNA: TGTGCCAGCAGCCCCGTGGTTAACTATGGCTACACCTTC.

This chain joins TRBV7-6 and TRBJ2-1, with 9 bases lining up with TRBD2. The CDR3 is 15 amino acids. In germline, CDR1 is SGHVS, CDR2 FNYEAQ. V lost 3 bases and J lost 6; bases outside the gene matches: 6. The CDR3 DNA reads TGTGCCAGCAGCTTCGGCCCAGCGGGAGGCAATGAGCAGTTCTTC. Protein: CASSFGPAGGNEQFF.

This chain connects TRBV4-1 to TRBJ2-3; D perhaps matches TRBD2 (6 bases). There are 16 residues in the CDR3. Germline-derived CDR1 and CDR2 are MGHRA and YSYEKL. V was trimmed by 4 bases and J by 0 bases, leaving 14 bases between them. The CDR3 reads CASSRSASGSTDTQYF. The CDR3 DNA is TGCGCCAGCAGCCGGTCCGCGAGCGGGAGCACAGATACGCAGTATTTT.

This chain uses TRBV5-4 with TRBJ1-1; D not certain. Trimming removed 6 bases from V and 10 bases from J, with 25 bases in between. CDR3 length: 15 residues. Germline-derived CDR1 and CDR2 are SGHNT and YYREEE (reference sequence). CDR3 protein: CASTFIGEKGRGAFF. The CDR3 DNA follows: TGTGCCAGCACATTTATTGGGGAAAAGGGAAGAGGAGCTTTCTTT.

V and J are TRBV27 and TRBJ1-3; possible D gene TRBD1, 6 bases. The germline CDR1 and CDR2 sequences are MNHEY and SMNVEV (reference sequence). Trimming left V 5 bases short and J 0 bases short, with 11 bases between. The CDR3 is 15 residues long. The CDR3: CASSRTGISGNTIYF. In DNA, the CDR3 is TGTGCCAGCAGTCGTACAGGGATCTCTGGAAACACCATATATTTT.

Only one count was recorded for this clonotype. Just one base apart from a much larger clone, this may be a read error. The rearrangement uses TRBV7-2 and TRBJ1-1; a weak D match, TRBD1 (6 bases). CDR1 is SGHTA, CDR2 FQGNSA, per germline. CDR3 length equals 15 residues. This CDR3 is CASSLRTGMNTEALF. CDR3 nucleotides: TGTGCCAGCAGCCTTAGAACAGGGATGAACACTGAAGCTTTATTT.

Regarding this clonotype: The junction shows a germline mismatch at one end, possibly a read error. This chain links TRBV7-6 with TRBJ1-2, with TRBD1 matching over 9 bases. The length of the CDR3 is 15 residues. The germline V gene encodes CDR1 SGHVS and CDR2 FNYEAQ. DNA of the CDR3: TGTGCCAGCAGCCTAGCCCCCGGACAGGGGAATGGCTACACCTTC. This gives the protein CASSLAPGQGNGYTF.